This entry lists 15 T cell receptor beta chains sequenced from one sample in a study of blood T cell repertoires in COVID-19. The repertoire was sequenced with immunoSEQ multiplex PCR; TCRdb's copy has only in-frame clones and lacks some. Of over 200,000 clones in the sample, roughly 76% are singletons; the top ten hold 4% to 5.5%. Sequencing input: peripheral blood. Receptors originate from a human donor in a cohort sampled during active COVID-19.

This chain connects TRBV6-5 to TRBJ1-1; 7 bases agree with TRBD1. V lost 5 bases, J lost 10 bases, and 13 bases stayed unmatched. The CDR3 spans 14 residues. Germline assignment: CDR1 MNHEY and CDR2 SVGAGI. CDR3 coding DNA: TGTGCCAGCAGTATGGACAGGACCCGCCGAGGAGCTTTCTTT. As protein: CASSMDRTRRGAFF.

This clone was detected a few times. This chain uses TRBV2 with TRBJ2-3; D is possibly TRBD2 (6 bases). V shed 6 bases and J shed 2 bases, with 12 bases lying between them. CDR3 length equals 14 residues. Germline V CDR1 and CDR2: SNHLY, FYNNEI. CDR3 in DNA: TGTGCCAGCAGGTACGGGAGTCCCACAGATACGCAGTATTTT. Protein sequence: CASRYGSPTDTQYF. The entire variable domain, with the rest obtained from reference TRBV2 and TRBJ2-3, is as follows: EPEVTQTPSHQVTQMGQEVILRCVPISNHLYFYWYRQILGQKVEFLVSFYNNEISEKSEIFDDQFSVERPDGSNFTLKIRSTKLEDSAMYFCASRYGSPTDTQYFGPGTRLTVL.

This clone was picked up one time. This chain connects TRBV29-1 to TRBJ2-7, with 12 bases identical to TRBD2. This CDR3 region has 16 residues. The V and J ends lost 7 bases and 4 bases, in that order; junction bases with no gene match: 14. In germline, CDR1 is SQVTM, CDR2 ANQGSEA. This CDR3 is CSGSGLAGNARYEQYF. Here the CDR3 DNA reads TGCAGCGGGTCCGGACTAGCGGGAAACGCGCGGTACGAGCAGTACTTC.

The chain links TRBV5-1 to TRBJ1-1; the D is unclear. Trimming took off 3 bases at V and 5 bases at J, with 14 bases between the two ends. The CDR3 is made up of 14 amino acids. CDR1 is SGHRS and CDR2 is YFSETQ in the germline V gene. Here the CDR3 DNA reads TGCGCCAGCAGCTGGGCATGGGCTGGGACTGAAGCTTTCTTT. Its protein product is CASSWAWAGTEAFF.

The chain is built from TRBV15 and TRBJ2-7, with 7 positions matching TRBD1. V lost 4 bases, J lost 0 bases, and 6 bases stayed unmatched. CDR3 length equals 15 residues. Per the germline V gene, CDR1 is LNHNV and CDR2 is YYDKDF (reference sequence). DNA of the CDR3: TGTGCCACCAGCAAGAGACGGGACAGCTCCTACGAGCAGTACTTC. Protein: CATSKRRDSSYEQYF.

V usage is TRBV7-3 and J usage is TRBJ2-3, with TRBD1 identical over 11 bases. The length of the CDR3 is 15 residues. The germline V gene has CDR1 SGHTA and CDR2 FQGTGA. V lost 3 bases and J lost 4; bases outside the gene matches: 3. DNA for the CDR3: TGTGCCAGCAGCTTGGACAGGGGGCTTTCAGATACGCAGTATTTT. As protein: CASSLDRGLSDTQYF.

The chain recombines TRBV6-2 or TRBV6-3 with TRBJ1-5, with D possibly being TRBD1 (5 bases). The CDR3 totals 15 residues. The ends were cut back, 2 bases at V and 3 bases at J, with 11 bases in the middle. Germline V gene lookup returns CDR1 MNHEY and CDR2 SVGEGT. The CDR3 reads CASSYPDRFNQPQHF. The DNA for the CDR3 is TGTGCCAGCAGTTACCCCGACAGATTCAATCAGCCCCAGCATTTT.

This clone was counted only a few times. This chain joins TRBV20-1 and TRBJ2-7, with D maybe TRBD1 (5 bases). The CDR3 has 11 amino acids. The germline CDR1 and CDR2 sequences are DFQATT and SNEGSKA (reference sequence). The CDR3 here is CMLDNSYEQYF. The CDR3 DNA reads as TGCATGTTGGACAACTCCTACGAGCAGTACTTC.

This chain uses TRBV28 with TRBJ1-2, with TRBD1 as a possible D gene (6 bases). The germline V gene has CDR1 MDHEN and CDR2 SYDVKM. The CDR3 length is 13 residues. V dropped 6 bases and J dropped 2 bases, with 10 bases sitting between them. CDR3 nucleotide sequence: TGTGCCAGCAGGTTCAGGGGCAACTATGGCTACACCTTC. It translates to CASRFRGNYGYTF.

This rearrangement joins TRBV19 to TRBJ2-7; 7 nucleotides line up with TRBD2. Germline trimming cut 5 bases from V and 0 bases from J; bases unmatched to any gene: 4. The length of the CDR3 is 14 residues. The germline gives CDR1 LNHDA, CDR2 SQIVND (reference sequence). For the CDR3, the DNA is TGTGCCAGTAGTGAGGGACTACTCTCCTACGAGCAGTACTTC. Translated, it gives CASSEGLLSYEQYF.

The V call is TRBV29-1, the J call TRBJ1-1; 7 bases line up with TRBD1. V was pared by 6 bases and J by 3 bases, with 10 bases of the junction left unmatched. Per germline, CDR1 SQVTM and CDR2 ANQGSEA. This CDR3 is 14 amino acids long. The CDR3 sequence is CSVLRGRGDTEAFF. CDR3 coding DNA: TGCAGCGTATTGAGGGGCAGGGGGGACACTGAAGCTTTCTTT.

The V gene is TRBV19, the J gene TRBJ2-7, with D possibly being TRBD2 (5 bases). This CDR3 is 16 amino acids long. V was cut by 0 bases and J by 5 bases, with 17 bases left in between. Germline CDR1 is LNHDA and CDR2 is SQIVND (reference sequence). The CDR3 region is CASSIDSSPPGDEQYF. CDR3 nucleotide sequence: TGTGCCAGTAGTATAGACTCCAGCCCTCCCGGGGACGAGCAGTACTTC.

CDR3 residues: CASSPGTSETYEQYF. Here the CDR3 DNA reads TGTGCCAGCAGCCCCGGGACTAGCGAGACCTACGAGCAGTACTTC. The chain carries TRBV11-2 and TRBJ2-7; 10 positions agree with TRBD2. The germline V gene encodes CDR1 SGHAT and CDR2 FQNNGV. There are 15 residues in the CDR3. V shed 5 bases and J 2 bases; nucleotides not matched to a gene: 6.

The chain has TRBV2 and TRBJ2-5, with no clear D. Trimming stripped 2 bases from V and 4 bases from J, with 11 bases between. Germline lookup yields CDR1 SNHLY and CDR2 FYNNEI. The CDR3 covers 14 residues. CDR3 bases: TGTGCCAGCAGTGAACCCGTGGCCACAGAGACCCAGTACTTC. The encoded protein is CASSEPVATETQYF.

This clone was seen just once. This chain links TRBV7-8 with TRBJ1-4; 9 bases are shared with TRBD1. CDR1 and CDR2 (germline): SGHVS, FQNEAQ. Trimming removed 1 base from V and 7 bases from J; junction bases left unmatched: 4. CDR3 length equals 15 residues. CDR3 nucleotide sequence: TGTGCCAGCAGCTTAGGGGACAGGGAGATTGAAAAACTGTTTTTT. Residues: CASSLGDREIEKLFF.